Each of the 27 T cell receptor beta chains below was sequenced from the same sample in a study of blood T cell repertoires in COVID-19. TCRdb's table, derived via immunoSEQ multiplex PCR, lists solely in-frame clones and lacks some. The table lists about 120,000 clones, 65% to 90% of them singletons. The sample consisted of peripheral blood. The origin of the receptors is a woman of 80 years or more with acute or convalescent COVID-19.

The chain recombines TRBV9 with TRBJ2-5; the match to TRBD1 covers 9 bases. V shed 4 bases, J shed 1 base, and the junction held 5 bases outside the gene matches. This CDR3 comprises 15 residues. CDR1 and CDR2 from the germline V gene are SGDLS and YYNGEE. The CDR3 DNA reads as TGTGCCAGCAGCCCCTGGACAGGGGCCCAAGAGACCCAGTACTTC. This translates into CASSPWTGAQETQYF. The full variable domain, with the rest looked up from reference TRBV9 and TRBJ2-5, is DSGVTQTPKHLITATGQRVTLRCSPRSGDLSVYWYQQSLDQGLQFLIQYYNGEERAKGNILERFSAQQFPDLHSELNLSSLELGDSALYFCASSPWTGAQETQYFGPGTRLLVL.

The CDR3 bases are TGCGCCACCCCCCCCCAGACTTCCGGGGAGCTGTTTTTT. Amino acid sequence: CATPPQTSGELFF. The chain links TRBV5-1 to TRBJ2-2; D not resolved. This CDR3 is built from 13 residues. V was clipped by 9 bases and J by 6 bases, with 15 bases between them. Germline-derived CDR1 and CDR2 are SGHRS and YFSETQ.

To note about this clone: Within the sample, other DNA sequences also encode this same CDR3. V is TRBV2 and J is TRBJ1-2; the D gene is possibly TRBD1 (6 bases). Trimming cost V 1 base and J 3 bases, with 6 bases left between them. This CDR3 is 13 amino acids long. From germline, CDR1 is SNHLY and CDR2 FYNNEI. This CDR3 is CASSEDRDYGYTF. The CDR3 DNA reads TGTGCCAGCAGTGAAGACAGGGACTATGGCTACACCTTC.

This sequence joins TRBV13 and TRBJ1-1; D call uncertain. The CDR3 totals 15 residues. V shed 3 bases and J shed 4 bases, with 15 bases lying between them. Germline loops: CDR1 PRHDT, CDR2 FYEKMQ (reference sequence). CDR3 in amino acids: CASSFGRVTTTEAFF. The CDR3 region has the DNA TGTGCCAGCAGCTTCGGGAGGGTGACGACCACTGAAGCTTTCTTT. Filled out from reference TRBV13 and TRBJ1-1, the complete variable domain reads AAGVIQSPRHLIKEKRETATLKCYPIPRHDTVYWYQQGPGQDPQFLISFYEKMQSDKGSIPDRFSAQQFSDYHSELNMSSLELGDSALYFCASSFGRVTTTEAFFGQGTRLTVV.

The J gene is TRBJ2-7, the V gene TRBV27; D gene unclear. Trimming shortened V by 7 bases and J by 6 bases, and 13 bases separated the two germline ends. The CDR3 runs 12 residues. Germline CDR1 and CDR2: MNHEY and SMNVEV (reference sequence). This CDR3 is CASIQSGGEQYV. The CDR3 DNA follows: TGTGCCAGCATCCAGAGTGGCGGCGAGCAGTACGTC.

The rearrangement links TRBV11-1 to TRBJ2-3, with D perhaps matching TRBD1 (5 bases). The CDR3 spans 14 residues. V was clipped by 2 bases and J by 2 bases, with 8 bases between them. Germline V gives CDR1 SGHAT, CDR2 FQDESV (reference sequence). CDR3 sequence reads: CASSLTTVTDTQYF. The CDR3 coding sequence is TGTGCCAGCAGCTTAACGACAGTCACAGATACGCAGTATTTT. The complete variable domain, with remaining parts taken from reference TRBV11-1 and TRBJ2-3, reads EAEVAQSPRYKITEKSQAVAFWCDPISGHATLYWYRQILGQGPELLVQFQDESVVDDSQLPKDRFSAERLKGVDSTLKIQPAELGDSAMYLCASSLTTVTDTQYFGPGTRLTVL.

The chain has TRBV5-1 and TRBJ1-1; no firm D call. The CDR3 has 14 amino acids. Germline CDR1 reads SGHRS; CDR2 reads YFSETQ. With 0 bases removed from V and 0 bases from J, the gap between germline ends came to 6 bases. The CDR3: CASSLGSVNTEAFF. The CDR3 bases are TGCGCCAGCAGCTTGGGGTCAGTGAACACTGAAGCTTTCTTT.

CDR3 amino acids: CASRRQATVEAFF. CDR3 nucleotide sequence: TGTGCCAGCAGGCGACAGGCGACCGTTGAAGCTTTCTTT. The chain couples TRBV6-5 to TRBJ1-1, with a tentative D call TRBD1 (6 bases). The length of the CDR3 is 13 residues. Trimming shortened V by 6 bases and J by 7 bases, and 15 bases separated the two germline ends. In germline, CDR1 is MNHEY, CDR2 SVGAGI.

J is TRBJ1-2 and V is TRBV7-2; D gene unclear. V was shortened by 1 base and J by 5 bases, with 5 bases between the two germline ends. Germline V gives CDR1 SGHTA, CDR2 FQGNSA. The CDR3 spans 12 residues. In DNA form, the CDR3 reads TGTGCCAGCAGCTTAGACGGGTATGGCTACACCTTC. It specifies CASSLDGYGYTF.

This chain joins TRBV11-2 and TRBJ1-2; weak D call: TRBD1 (6 bases). Between the trimmed V and J ends, which lost 5 bases and 8 bases, there was a span of 18 bases. CDR1 and CDR2 from the germline V gene are SGHAT and FQNNGV. The CDR3 runs 14 residues. Here the CDR3 reads CASSPRGRGGGYTF. The CDR3 DNA is TGTGCCAGCAGCCCCCGAGGCAGGGGCGGAGGCTACACCTTC.

The V and J genes are TRBV6-5 and TRBJ1-2, with D hard to call. The germline V gene encodes CDR1 MNHEY and CDR2 SVGAGI. Trimming stripped 6 bases from V and 7 bases from J, with 18 bases between. This CDR3 is built from 14 residues. The CDR3 here is CASRYDPGGSGYTF. The CDR3 region has the DNA TGTGCCAGCAGATACGACCCCGGAGGTAGTGGCTACACCTTC.

The rearrangement uses TRBV9 and TRBJ1-1; D possibly corresponds to TRBD1 (5 bases). The germline CDR1 and CDR2 sequences are SGDLS and YYNGEE. The CDR3 runs to 15 residues. With 4 bases removed from V and 0 bases from J, the gap between germline ends came to 13 bases. CDR3 nucleotide sequence: TGTGCCAGCAGCCCCCAGACAGCTATGAACACTGAAGCTTTCTTT. As protein: CASSPQTAMNTEAFF.

This clone was observed a single time. The chain recombines TRBV5-4 with TRBJ2-3; 7 nucleotides agree with TRBD2. Germline CDR1 reads SGHNT; CDR2 reads YYREEE (reference sequence). This CDR3 has 14 amino acids. The V gene end was trimmed by 1 base and the J gene end by 6 bases; junction bases not matched to a gene: 5. CDR3: CASSLLAAPDTQYF. The CDR3 nucleotides are TGTGCCAGCAGCTTGCTAGCGGCTCCGGATACGCAGTATTTT. The full variable domain, with the rest looked up from reference TRBV5-4 and TRBJ2-3, is ETGVTQSPTHLIKTRGQQVTLRCSSQSGHNTVSWYQQALGQGPQFIFQYYREEENGRGNFPPRFSGLQFPNYSSELNVNALELDDSALYLCASSLLAAPDTQYFGPGTRLTVL.

This chain links TRBV28 with TRBJ1-3, with unresolved D. The CDR3 is 15 amino acids. Germline CDR1 MDHEN, CDR2 SYDVKM. V was shortened by 5 bases and J by 0 bases, with 11 bases between the two germline ends. CDR3 nucleotide sequence: TGTGCCAGCAGTAAGGTAGCCAACTCTGGAAACACCATATATTTT. Its protein product is CASSKVANSGNTIYF.

This clone has a handful of counts. V usage is TRBV5-1 and J usage is TRBJ2-6; D remains unclear. V gave up 2 bases and J gave up 0 bases, with 3 bases separating them. CDR1 SGHRS and CDR2 YFSETQ come from the germline V gene. The CDR3 has 14 residues. CDR3 region: CASSLYSGANVLTF. The DNA of the CDR3 is TGCGCCAGCAGCTTATACTCTGGGGCCAACGTCCTGACTTTC.

The genes are TRBV2 and TRBJ1-1; 8 bases match TRBD1. This CDR3 comprises 14 residues. Germline values: CDR1 SNHLY, CDR2 FYNNEI. V lost 8 bases, J lost 5 bases, and 10 bases stayed unmatched. The CDR3: CASVLDRVSTEAFF. For the CDR3, the DNA is TGTGCCAGCGTGTTGGACAGGGTTAGTACTGAAGCTTTCTTT.

The V call is TRBV7-3, the J call TRBJ2-4, with 9 bases aligning to TRBD1. Germline V gene lookup returns CDR1 SGHTA and CDR2 FQGTGA. The V and J ends lost 5 bases and 8 bases, in that order; junction bases with no gene match: 4. CDR3 length: 13 residues. This chain's CDR3 is CASSPDRGDIQYF. CDR3 nucleotides: TGTGCCAGCAGCCCAGACAGGGGGGACATTCAGTACTTC.

The chain joins TRBV7-9 to TRBJ2-4; a weak D match, TRBD1 (5 bases). The CDR3 extends over 14 amino acids. Germline V gene sequence: CDR1 SEHNR, CDR2 FQNEAQ (reference sequence). Trimming took off 6 bases at V and 3 bases at J, with 12 bases between the two ends. As DNA, the CDR3 is TGTGCCAGCAGACAGACAGAAGACAAAAACATTCAGTACTTC. It encodes CASRQTEDKNIQYF.

This clone was counted once. This chain joins TRBV6-5 and TRBJ1-1; the D is unclear. Trimming removed 1 base from V and 1 base from J, with 4 bases in between. The CDR3 is 13 amino acids. Germline CDR1 is MNHEY and CDR2 is SVGAGI. As DNA, the CDR3 is TGTGCCAGCAGTTACTTAAAGAACACTGAAGCTTTCTTT. This translates into CASSYLKNTEAFF.

V gene TRBV2 combines with J gene TRBJ1-1; D not resolved. CDR3 length: 13 amino acids. Germline V lookup: CDR1 SNHLY, CDR2 FYNNEI. Trimming pared 5 bases from V and 0 bases from J, leaving 7 bases between. The CDR3 DNA reads as TGTGCCAGCAGTCCCGTTTTGAACACTGAAGCTTTCTTT. This sequence encodes CASSPVLNTEAFF.

This clone appeared a single time. The chain uses TRBV6-6 and TRBJ1-5; 7 bases agree with TRBD1. This CDR3 has 14 residues. The germline CDR1 and CDR2 sequences are MNHNY and SVGAGI (reference sequence). V lost 0 bases, J lost 7 bases, and 3 bases stayed unmatched. In DNA form, the CDR3 reads TGTGCCAGCAGTTACTCCAGGGGGGCCCAGCCCCAGCATTTT. Its protein is CASSYSRGAQPQHF.

The chain recombines TRBV4-3 with TRBJ2-2; 9 bases agree with TRBD2. CDR3 size: 15 residues. CDR1 is LGHNA, CDR2 YSLEER, per germline. Losses at the gene ends were 6 bases for V and 5 bases for J; bases not matched to a gene: 7. The CDR3 DNA reads TGCGCCAGCAGTCTTAGCGGGGGTGTAACCGGGGAGCTGTTTTTT. Its translation is CASSLSGGVTGELFF.

This clone was seen only once. The chain employs TRBV10-3 and TRBJ2-6, with 11 bases matching TRBD1. Unmatched junction bases numbered 4, after V lost 3 bases and J lost 0 bases. The CDR3 has 18 residues. Germline lookup yields CDR1 ENHRY and CDR2 SYGVKD. In nucleotides, the CDR3 is TGTGCCATCAGTGATGGACAGGGGGCGGCCTCTGGGGCCAACGTCCTGACTTTC. This codes for CAISDGQGAASGANVLTF.

V usage is TRBV19 and J usage is TRBJ1-2; no clear D gene. The CDR3 has 14 amino acids. The V gene's germline CDR1 is LNHDA and CDR2 SQIVND (reference sequence). Between the trimmed V and J ends, which lost 0 bases and 8 bases, there was a span of 13 bases. The CDR3 DNA reads as TGTGCCAGTAGTATAGATCGCACCAGCGGCGGCTACACCTTC. Its protein is CASSIDRTSGGYTF.

The chain links TRBV5-1 to TRBJ1-1; D perhaps matches TRBD1 (5 bases). Germline V gene data show CDR1 as SGHRS and CDR2 as YFSETQ. CDR3 length equals 14 residues. V was trimmed by 4 bases and J by 0 bases, leaving 10 bases between them. The CDR3 region is CASSDGGVNTEAFF. CDR3 DNA: TGCGCCAGCAGCGACGGAGGGGTGAACACTGAAGCTTTCTTT.

The chain is built from TRBV18 and TRBJ1-1, with 7 bases identical to TRBD1. This CDR3 comprises 17 residues. The ends lost 0 bases at V and 1 base at J; junction bases unmatched: 8. Per germline, CDR1 KGHSH and CDR2 LQKENI. The CDR3 spells CASSPPSGGLANTEAFF. In DNA, the CDR3 is TGTGCCAGCTCACCACCATCAGGGGGACTAGCGAACACTGAAGCTTTCTTT.

This chain joins TRBV28 and TRBJ1-1; D is perhaps TRBD1 (6 bases). The V and J ends lost 5 bases and 4 bases respectively, with 14 bases between them. Per germline, CDR1 MDHEN and CDR2 SYDVKM. The CDR3 length is 14 residues. This chain's CDR3 is CASSQGGSGTEAFF. For the CDR3, the DNA is TGTGCCAGCAGTCAAGGGGGAAGCGGCACTGAAGCTTTCTTT.